Listed here are 15 T cell receptor beta chains from one sample, sequenced in a study of beta chain features in type 1 diabetes. Expressed TCRB transcripts were sequenced after all isolated RNA was converted to cDNA. Clones were read by immunoSEQ multiplex PCR, and TCRdb kept only the in-frame ones, dropping some. The sample lists some 410,000 clones, 11% occurring once. Sequences were obtained from naive CD4+ T cells from blood. Receptors originate from a woman between 18 and 29 years old in good health.

This clone was counted between two and nine times. The chain employs TRBV5-1 and TRBJ2-1; TRBD2 matches at 9 bases. The CDR3 spans 16 residues. The V and J ends lost 0 bases and 2 bases, in that order; junction bases with no gene match: 3. In germline, CDR1 is SGHRS, CDR2 YFSETQ. The CDR3 sequence: CASSLGLAGPYNEQFF. For the CDR3, the DNA is TGCGCCAGCAGCTTGGGGCTAGCGGGGCCCTACAATGAGCAGTTCTTC.

The gene calls are TRBV7-2 and TRBJ2-5, with a tentative D call TRBD1 (6 bases). Germline V gene data show CDR1 as SGHTA and CDR2 as FQGNSA. The CDR3 is 14 amino acids. Trimming removed 3 bases at V and 5 bases at J, with 13 bases between. The CDR3 DNA is TGTGCCAGCAGCTTGGGACACTTGGAGGAGACCCAGTACTTC. As protein: CASSLGHLEETQYF.

This clone was observed a handful of times. The chain links TRBV15 to TRBJ1-6; D perhaps matches TRBD1 (5 bases). Looked up from germline, CDR1 is LNHNV and CDR2 is YYDKDF (reference sequence). The CDR3 consists of 14 residues. Trimming left V 3 bases short and J 11 bases short, with 14 bases between. CDR3 sequence: CATSRQGGLAPLHF. In DNA form, the CDR3 reads TGTGCCACCAGCAGGCAGGGTGGTCTCGCACCCCTCCACTTT.

The gene calls are TRBV11-2 and TRBJ2-3; D gene ambiguous. The germline V and J ends were trimmed by 3 bases and 3 bases, with 7 bases remaining between them. CDR1 and CDR2 from the germline V gene are SGHAT and FQNNGV. The CDR3 contains 13 residues. CDR3 nucleotides: TGTGCCAGCAGCTTGTTTGGGACAGATACGCAGTATTTT. Encoded protein: CASSLFGTDTQYF.

V and J are TRBV29-1 and TRBJ2-7; perhaps TRBD1 as D (6 bases). The germline V gene has CDR1 SQVTM and CDR2 ANQGSEA. This CDR3 is 13 amino acids long. Deletions cut 4 bases from V and 6 bases from J, with 16 bases between. DNA for the CDR3: TGCAGCGTTGGCTGGGGCAGGGGTGTCGAGCAGTACGTC. Translation: CSVGWGRGVEQYV.

V is TRBV29-1 and J is TRBJ2-3, with D perhaps given as TRBD1 or TRBD2 (6 bases each). The V and J ends lost 7 bases and 5 bases respectively, with 16 bases between them. The CDR3 consists of 13 residues. Germline loops: CDR1 SQVTM, CDR2 ANQGSEA. Here the CDR3 reads CSAIRGRGDTQYF. The CDR3 nucleotides are TGCAGCGCAATTCGGGGGCGAGGAGATACGCAGTATTTT.

The rearrangement joins TRBV27 to TRBJ2-5; maybe TRBD2 (5 bases). The germline V gene encodes CDR1 MNHEY and CDR2 SMNVEV (reference sequence). V was trimmed by 3 bases and J by 2 bases, leaving 7 bases between them. CDR3 length equals 13 residues. CDR3 amino acids: CASSFREQETQYF. DNA for the CDR3: TGTGCCAGCAGTTTTCGGGAACAAGAGACCCAGTACTTC.

This clone has only a few counts. This chain connects TRBV7-2 to TRBJ2-3; D not certain. The V end was cut by 5 bases, the J end by 0 bases, with 12 bases between. CDR3 length: 15 residues. Per the germline V gene, CDR1 is SGHTA and CDR2 is FQGNSA. The CDR3 loop is CASSRSGLSTDTQYF. The CDR3 coding sequence is TGTGCCAGCAGCCGGTCGGGCTTAAGCACAGATACGCAGTATTTT.

Details on this clone: Germline and junction disagree at one end, which may indicate a read error. The chain combines TRBV5-6 with TRBJ2-5, with TRBD1 matching 8 bases. The CDR3 is made up of 14 amino acids. Germline-derived CDR1 and CDR2 are SGHDT and YYEEEE. CDR3 nucleotides: TGTGCCAGCAGCTATACCGGGACAGGTCCTACGGCTCACTTC. Translation gives CASSYTGTGPTAHF. Combining the CDR3 with reference TRBV5-6 and TRBJ2-5 gives the whole variable domain DAGVTQSPTHLIKTRGQQVTLRCSPKSGHDTVSWYQQALGQGPQFIFQYYEEEERQRGNFPDRFSGHQFPNYSSELNVNALLLGDSALYLCASSYTGTGPTAHFGPGTRLLVL.

This chain links TRBV5-1 with TRBJ1-5; weak D call: TRBD1 (5 bases). Deletions cut 5 bases from V and 6 bases from J, with 15 bases between. The CDR3 totals 14 residues. Germline lookup yields CDR1 SGHRS and CDR2 YFSETQ. CDR3 loop: CASRGRGELQPQHF. DNA of the CDR3: TGCGCCAGCAGGGGGAGGGGAGAACTTCAGCCCCAGCATTTT.

This clone was recorded a few times. This chain connects TRBV9 to TRBJ2-3; 9 bases align to TRBD1. Germline V CDR1 and CDR2: SGDLS, YYNGEE. V dropped 4 bases and J dropped 5; count of bases not matched to a gene: 8. The CDR3 consists of 15 residues. The CDR3 loop reads CASSTATGGVDTQYF. DNA of the CDR3: TGTGCCAGCAGCACAGCGACAGGGGGAGTAGATACGCAGTATTTT.

This clone was seen more than once but under ten times. The gene calls are TRBV18 and TRBJ2-1; perhaps TRBD1 as D (5 bases). The CDR3 runs to 13 residues. The germline V gene has CDR1 KGHSH and CDR2 LQKENI. V lost 4 bases and J 4 bases, leaving 8 bases between the germline ends. DNA of the CDR3: TGTGCCAGCTCACACGACAGATACAATGAGCAGTTCTTC. This sequence encodes CASSHDRYNEQFF.

This clone was observed a handful of times. V and J are TRBV7-2 and TRBJ2-3, with 9 bases aligning to TRBD2. The germline CDR1 and CDR2 sequences are SGHTA and FQGNSA. Unmatched junction bases numbered 7, after V lost 1 base and J lost 5 bases. This CDR3 has 16 amino acids. CDR3 in amino acids: CASSLGLLAGLDTQYF. As DNA, the CDR3 is TGTGCCAGCAGCTTAGGATTGCTAGCGGGGTTAGATACGCAGTATTTT.

The chain recombines TRBV15 with TRBJ2-2, with TRBD1 matching 12 bases. Trimming at V came to 1 base and at J to 7 bases, leaving 7 bases not matched to a gene. Germline V gene sequence: CDR1 LNHNV, CDR2 YYDKDF (reference sequence). The length of the CDR3 is 17 residues. CDR3 bases: TGTGCCACCAGCAGAGGGTGGGGACAGGGGGCAAGCGGGGAGCTGTTTTTT. This encodes CATSRGWGQGASGELFF.

The rearrangement uses TRBV29-1 and TRBJ2-3; D is unclear. The CDR3 covers 11 residues. V dropped 6 bases and J dropped 3 bases, with 7 bases sitting between them. CDR1 is SQVTM and CDR2 is ANQGSEA in the germline V gene. DNA of the CDR3: TGCAGCGTCCTCCCAACAGATACGCAGTATTTT. This codes for CSVLPTDTQYF.